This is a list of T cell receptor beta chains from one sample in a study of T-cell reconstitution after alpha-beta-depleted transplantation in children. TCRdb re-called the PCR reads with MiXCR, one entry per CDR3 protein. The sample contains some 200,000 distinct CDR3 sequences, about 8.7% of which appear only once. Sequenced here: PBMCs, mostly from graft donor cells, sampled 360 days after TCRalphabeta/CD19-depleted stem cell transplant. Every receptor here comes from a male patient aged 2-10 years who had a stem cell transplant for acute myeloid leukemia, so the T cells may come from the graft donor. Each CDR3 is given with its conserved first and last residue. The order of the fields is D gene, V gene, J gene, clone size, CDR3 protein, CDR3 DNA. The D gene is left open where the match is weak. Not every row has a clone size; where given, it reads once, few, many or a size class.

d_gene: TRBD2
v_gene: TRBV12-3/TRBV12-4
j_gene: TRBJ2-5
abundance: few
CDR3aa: CASSLPPGLAGKETQYF
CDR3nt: TGTGCCAGCAGTCTACCCCCGGGACTAGCGGGGAAGGAGACCCAGTACTTC

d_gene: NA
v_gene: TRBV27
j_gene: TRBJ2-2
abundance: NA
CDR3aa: CASSLSQGRTGELFF
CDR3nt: TGTGCCAGCAGTTTATCCCAGGGCCGGACCGGGGAGCTGTTTTTT

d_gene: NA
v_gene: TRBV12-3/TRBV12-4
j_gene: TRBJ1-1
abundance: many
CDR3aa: CASRTRWAEAFF
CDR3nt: TGTGCCAGCAGGACCAGGTGGGCTGAAGCTTTCTTT

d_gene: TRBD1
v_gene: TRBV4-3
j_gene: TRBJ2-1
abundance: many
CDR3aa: CASSPDRFYNEQFF
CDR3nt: TGCGCCAGCAGCCCGGACAGGTTTTACAATGAGCAGTTCTTC

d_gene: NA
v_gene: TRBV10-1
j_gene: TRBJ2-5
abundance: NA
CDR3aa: CASSVATQETQYF
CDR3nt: TGCGCCAGCAGTGTAGCTACCCAAGAGACCCAGTACTTC

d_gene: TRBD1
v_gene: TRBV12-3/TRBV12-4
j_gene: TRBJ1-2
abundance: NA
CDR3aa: CASTPTGGGYGYTF
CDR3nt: TGTGCCAGCACCCCGACAGGGGGCGGCTATGGCTACACCTTC

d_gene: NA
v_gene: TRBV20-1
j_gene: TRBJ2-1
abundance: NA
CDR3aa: CSARQGLRNEQFF
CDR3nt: TGCAGTGCCAGACAGGGACTGAGGAATGAGCAGTTCTTC

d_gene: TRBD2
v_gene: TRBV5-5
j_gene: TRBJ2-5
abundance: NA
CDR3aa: CASSLRLAGARGEETQYF
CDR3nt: TGTGCCAGCAGCTTGCGACTAGCGGGGGCCCGAGGGGAAGAGACCCAGTACTTC

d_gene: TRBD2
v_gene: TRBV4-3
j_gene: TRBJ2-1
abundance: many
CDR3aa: CASSQVVAGGYYNEQFF
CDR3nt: TGCGCCAGCAGCCAAGTGGTAGCGGGAGGATATTACAATGAGCAGTTCTTC

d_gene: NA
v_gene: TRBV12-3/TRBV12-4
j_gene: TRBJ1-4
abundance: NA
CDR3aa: CASSPTTTNEKLFF
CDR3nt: TGTGCCAGCAGTCCGACTACAACTAATGAAAAACTGTTTTTT

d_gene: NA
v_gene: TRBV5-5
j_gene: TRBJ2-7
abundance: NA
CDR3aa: CASTISTVGGHEQYF
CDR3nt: TGTGCCAGCACTATTTCCACGGTGGGGGGACACGAGCAGTACTTC

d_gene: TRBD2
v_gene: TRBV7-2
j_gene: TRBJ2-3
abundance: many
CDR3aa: CASSLGAGAYTDTQYF
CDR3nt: TGTGCCAGCAGCTTAGGAGCGGGAGCGTATACAGATACGCAGTATTTT

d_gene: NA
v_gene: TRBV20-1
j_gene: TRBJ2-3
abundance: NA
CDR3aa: CSARDRSWGDTQYF
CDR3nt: TGCAGTGCTAGAGACAGGTCTTGGGGAGATACGCAGTATTTT

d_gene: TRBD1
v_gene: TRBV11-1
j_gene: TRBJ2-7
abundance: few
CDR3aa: CASSLAWSFEDRGENEQYF
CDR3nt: TGTGCCAGCAGCTTAGCGTGGAGTTTTGAGGACAGGGGGGAAAACGAGCAGTACTTC

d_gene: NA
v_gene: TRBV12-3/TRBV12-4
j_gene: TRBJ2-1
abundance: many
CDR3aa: CASNDRYNEQFF
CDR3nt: TGTGCCAGCAACGACCGATACAATGAGCAGTTCTTC

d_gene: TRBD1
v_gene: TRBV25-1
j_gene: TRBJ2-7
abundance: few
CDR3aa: CASSDDRGDNTEQYF
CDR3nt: TGTGCCAGCAGCGATGACAGGGGGGACAACACCGAGCAGTACTTC

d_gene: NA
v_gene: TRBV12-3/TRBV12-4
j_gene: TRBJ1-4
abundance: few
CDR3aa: CASSSDHSATNEKLFF
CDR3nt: TGTGCCAGCAGTTCGGACCACAGTGCAACTAATGAAAAACTGTTTTTT

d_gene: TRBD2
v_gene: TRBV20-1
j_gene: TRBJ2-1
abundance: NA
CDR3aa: CSARDPSGLAGTQGNEQFF
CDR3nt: TGCAGTGCTAGAGATCCCTCAGGCTTAGCGGGGACCCAGGGGAATGAGCAGTTCTTC

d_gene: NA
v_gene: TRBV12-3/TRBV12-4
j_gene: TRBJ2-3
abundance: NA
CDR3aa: CASSPPEAPDTQYF
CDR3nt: TGTGCCAGCAGTCCTCCCGAAGCCCCTGATACGCAGTATTTT

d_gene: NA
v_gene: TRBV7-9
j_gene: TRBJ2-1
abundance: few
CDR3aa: CASSSTSLIEQFF
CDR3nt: TGTGCCAGCAGCTCTACTTCCTTAATTGAGCAGTTCTTC

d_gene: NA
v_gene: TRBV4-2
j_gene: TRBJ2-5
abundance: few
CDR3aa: CASSQTFEAGQYF
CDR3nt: TGTGCCAGCAGCCAAACATTTGAGGCCGGCCAGTACTTC

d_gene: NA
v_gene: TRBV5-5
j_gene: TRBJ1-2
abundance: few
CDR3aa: CASSLLLHYGYTF
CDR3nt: TGTGCCAGCAGCTTGTTACTCCACTATGGCTACACCTTC

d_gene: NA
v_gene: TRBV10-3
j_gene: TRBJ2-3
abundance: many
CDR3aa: CAIRQSLSTDTQYF
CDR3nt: TGTGCCATCAGACAGTCATTAAGCACAGATACGCAGTATTTT

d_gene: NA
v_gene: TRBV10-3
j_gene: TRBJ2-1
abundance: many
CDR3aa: CAISESGRGSYNEQFF
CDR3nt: TGTGCCATCAGTGAGTCTGGGAGAGGGTCCTACAATGAGCAGTTCTTC